What follows are 14 T cell receptor beta chains derived from one specimen sequenced in a study of OX40 agonist ivuxolimab in advanced cancers. The library was produced with the immunoSEQ multiplex PCR assay. Sourced from immuneACCESS, this table was stored by TCRdb with only in-frame sequences that have V and J called. A share of the clones is absent; for the studies checked, an unresolved V gene accounts for under half, and the remainder has no known explanation. This sample holds about 76,000 clones; 84% were observed only once. Roughly 7% of the sample comes from the top ten. The source was CD4+ or CD8+ T cells sorted from blood, collected in a trial of the OX40 agonist ivuxolimab. These receptors all come from an adult with an advanced solid tumor such as melanoma, head and neck, liver or kidney cancer.

In this sample, this clone turned up a few times. J is TRBJ1-1 and V is TRBV5-6, with TRBD1 matching 8 bases. The junction had 0 bases not matched to a gene; V was cut back by 1 base and J by 1 base. The CDR3 totals 14 residues. Looked up from germline, CDR1 is SGHDT and CDR2 is YYEEEE. For the CDR3, the DNA is TGTGCCAGCAGCTTGACAGGGGGGAACACTGAAGCTTTCTTT. Protein sequence: CASSLTGGNTEAFF.

The genes are TRBV6-5 and TRBJ2-3; no clear D. The CDR3 is made up of 11 amino acids. Trimming took off 4 bases at V and 6 bases at J, with 5 bases between the two ends. Germline CDR1 MNHEY, CDR2 SVGAGI. The CDR3 here is CASSFWDTQYF. CDR3 nucleotides: TGTGCCAGCAGTTTTTGGGATACGCAGTATTTT.

V is TRBV16 and J is TRBJ1-1; D remains ambiguous. The CDR3 spans 13 residues. Trimming removed 1 base at V and 4 bases at J, with 7 bases between. Germline assignment: CDR1 KGHSY and CDR2 FQNENV. The chain's CDR3 is CASSQYGRTEAFF. CDR3 DNA sequence: TGTGCCAGCAGCCAATATGGCCGCACTGAAGCTTTCTTT. Using reference TRBV16 and TRBJ1-1 for the parts outside the CDR3, the full variable domain is GEEVAQTPKHLVRGEGQKAKLYCAPIKGHSYVFWYQQVLKNEFKFLISFQNENVFDETGMPKERFSAKCLPNSPCSLEIQATKLEDSAVYFCASSQYGRTEAFFGQGTRLTVV.

This clone has only a few counts. The rearrangement joins TRBV2 to TRBJ1-2; unclear D gene. The V gene lost 3 bases and the J gene lost 7 bases, with 12 bases spanning the gap. The CDR3 covers 13 residues. CDR1 and CDR2 (germline): SNHLY, FYNNEI. CDR3 in amino acids: CASSENSRLGYTF. The CDR3 nucleotides are TGTGCCAGCAGTGAGAACTCCCGGCTTGGCTACACCTTC.

This chain links TRBV2 with TRBJ2-2; no reliable D call. The CDR3 runs to 13 residues. Trimming pared 6 bases from V and 6 bases from J, leaving 11 bases between. From germline, CDR1 is SNHLY and CDR2 FYNNEI. The CDR3 sequence is CASRDLGPGELFF. CDR3 nucleotide sequence: TGTGCCAGCAGAGACCTAGGCCCCGGGGAGCTGTTTTTT.

This chain uses TRBV2 with TRBJ1-5; 8 positions match TRBD1. The CDR3 totals 20 residues. Germline V gene sequence: CDR1 SNHLY, CDR2 FYNNEI. J was trimmed by 1 base and V by 2 bases; bases with no gene match: 16. In DNA form, the CDR3 reads TGTGCCAGCAGTGAATTCAACCCCGGACAGGGCGGGAGGAGCAATCAGCCCCAGCATTTT. As protein: CASSEFNPGQGGRSNQPQHF.

The V gene is TRBV5-6, the J gene TRBJ1-1, with D possibly matching TRBD1 (5 bases). CDR3 length: 16 amino acids. V was clipped by 0 bases and J by 1 base, with 13 bases between them. Germline values: CDR1 SGHDT, CDR2 YYEEEE. CDR3 amino acids: CASSLGLGHGNTEAFF. DNA for the CDR3: TGTGCCAGCAGCTTGGGGCTTGGACACGGGAACACTGAAGCTTTCTTT.

The chain employs TRBV5-1 and TRBJ1-2; D remains ambiguous. The V and J ends lost 0 bases and 4 bases respectively, with 10 bases between them. CDR3 length: 14 amino acids. Per the germline V gene, CDR1 is SGHRS and CDR2 is YFSETQ. This CDR3 is CASSLATETYGYTF. CDR3 nucleotide sequence: TGCGCCAGCAGCTTGGCCACAGAGACCTATGGCTACACCTTC.

This chain uses TRBV5-1 with TRBJ2-7; unclear D gene. This CDR3 has 13 residues. V lost 0 bases, J lost 7 bases, and 11 bases lay in between. Per the germline V gene, CDR1 is SGHRS and CDR2 is YFSETQ. Written as DNA, the CDR3 is TGCGCCAGCAGCTTGGGGCTTCAAGCGGAGCAGTACTTC. The encoded protein is CASSLGLQAEQYF.

The V gene is TRBV5-5, the J gene TRBJ2-7; 8 bases match TRBD1. Germline CDR1 and CDR2: SGHKS and YYEKEE (reference sequence). CDR3 size: 15 residues. V shed 0 bases, J shed 5 bases, and the junction held 7 bases outside the gene matches. As DNA, the CDR3 is TGTGCCAGCAGCTTGGCCGTCGGACAGGGAAACGAGCAGTACTTC. It yields the protein CASSLAVGQGNEQYF.

The V and J genes are TRBV20-1 and TRBJ2-7, with D unclear. Germline loops: CDR1 DFQATT, CDR2 SNEGSKA (reference sequence). Trimming pared 7 bases from V and 0 bases from J, leaving 7 bases between. The CDR3 has 11 residues. This CDR3 reads CSGGDSYEQYF. The CDR3, as DNA: TGCAGTGGTGGGGACTCCTACGAGCAGTACTTC.

The gene calls are TRBV19 and TRBJ2-1, with a weak D call TRBD2 (6 bases). Per the germline V gene, CDR1 is LNHDA and CDR2 is SQIVND (reference sequence). Trimming cost V 0 bases and J 4 bases, with 10 bases left between them. CDR3 length equals 15 residues. CDR3 DNA: TGTGCCAGTAGTATAGACGGGAGAGCTTACAATGAGCAGTTCTTC. Protein: CASSIDGRAYNEQFF.

The J gene is TRBJ1-4, the V gene TRBV7-2, with 11 bases matching TRBD1. Germline CDR1 and CDR2: SGHTA and FQGNSA. The CDR3 loop spans 15 amino acids. Trimming removed 1 base from V and 5 bases from J; junction bases left unmatched: 0. CDR3 DNA sequence: TGTGCCAGCAGCTTAGGGGACAGGGGGAATGAAAAACTGTTTTTT. As protein: CASSLGDRGNEKLFF.

The CDR3 reads CAWSETNNSPLHF. DNA for the CDR3: TGTGCCTGGAGTGAGACAAATAATTCACCCCTCCACTTT. The rearrangement joins TRBV30 to TRBJ1-6; unclear D gene. Germline V gene sequence: CDR1 GTSNPN, CDR2 SVGIG (reference sequence). The germline V and J ends were trimmed by 1 base and 5 bases, with 6 bases remaining between them. The CDR3 extends over 13 amino acids.